The table lists the clone carrying this TCR beta chain with a few counts. Its antigen is currently unknown. Conversion of TCR transcripts into cDNA relied on 5'RACE template switching, which added a universal primer site and UMIs. Via MiXCR, TCRdb re-called the 5' RACE reads, giving one row per CDR3 protein. This table holds a few hundred thousand distinct CDR3 sequences, approximately 13% found once. These data originate in a study of T cells after yellow fever vaccination. In the study overall: SMART-Seq v4 Ultra Low Input served to prepare low-cell-number fractions. Overall study results and limits: A small proportion of clonotypes was detected in both the CD4 and CD8 compartments. Though weaker, the secondary response peaked faster, on day 5 versus 15.

The V gene end was trimmed by 2 bases and the J gene end by 1 base; junction bases not matched to a gene: 5. The CDR3 spans 18 residues. The germline V gene encodes CDR1 SGHDT and CDR2 YYEEEE. This rearrangement joins TRBV5-6 to TRBJ2-1, with 14 positions matching TRBD2. This specimen was CD4+ T cells sorted from PBMCs, taken 45 days after the yellow fever booster vaccination. The origin of this receptor is a man aged 25 to 45 who received the YFV17D yellow fever vaccine. CDR3 in amino acids: CASSFRTSGRFSYNEQFF. The CDR3 region has the DNA TGTGCCAGCAGCTTTCGGACTAGCGGGAGGTTTTCCTACAATGAGCAGTTCTTC.